The T cell receptor beta chain under discussion was sequenced for a study of blood T cell repertoires in COVID-19. Method: immunoSEQ multiplex PCR; TCRdb's copy keeps in-frame clones and lacks some. Of around 97,000 clones listed, roughly nine tenths are singletons. V was pared by 2 bases and J by 3 bases, with 8 bases of the junction left unmatched. The CDR3 totals 16 residues. CDR1 and CDR2 (germline): SGDLS, YYNGEE. The chain has TRBV9 and TRBJ2-3; 8 positions match TRBD2. Material for sequencing was peripheral blood. The clonotype comes from a woman aged 60-70 years with acute or convalescent COVID-19. The chain's CDR3 is CASSVRSGSRTDTQYF. The CDR3 DNA reads as TGTGCCAGCAGCGTTCGGAGCGGGAGTCGGACAGATACGCAGTATTTT.